Listed below are T cell receptor beta chains from one sample, sequenced in a study of blood T cell repertoires in COVID-19. The table came from immunoSEQ multiplex PCR; TCRdb's copy has only in-frame clones and leaves some out. The sample holds under 400,000 clones, approximately 87% seen once. The sample consisted of peripheral blood. The source is a woman aged 30 to 39 with COVID-19, enrolled during active disease. Each CDR3 is given with its conserved first and last residue. Fields, in order: V gene, J gene, CDR3 protein.

v_gene: TRBV15
j_gene: TRBJ1-6
CDR3aa: CATGTGSENSPLHF

v_gene: TRBV5-1
j_gene: TRBJ1-5
CDR3aa: CASSLGLGGSNQPQHF

v_gene: TRBV30
j_gene: TRBJ1-6
CDR3aa: CAYLTDRLAPLHF

v_gene: TRBV5-1
j_gene: TRBJ1-1
CDR3aa: CASFSGESGTEAFF

v_gene: TRBV28
j_gene: TRBJ1-5
CDR3aa: CASSLGTGLQPQHF

v_gene: TRBV5-1
j_gene: TRBJ2-5
CDR3aa: CASSLPQGAETQYF

v_gene: TRBV19
j_gene: TRBJ2-2
CDR3aa: CASTAPGQGRGELFF

v_gene: TRBV24-1
j_gene: TRBJ2-2
CDR3aa: CATSAGTSGRAYTGELFF

v_gene: TRBV20-1
j_gene: TRBJ2-1
CDR3aa: CSARGLREQFF

v_gene: TRBV14
j_gene: TRBJ2-2
CDR3aa: CASSQGTSGRFTGELFF

v_gene: TRBV5-1
j_gene: TRBJ1-1
CDR3aa: CASSASGNTEAFF

v_gene: TRBV27
j_gene: TRBJ2-1
CDR3aa: CASSLVSPNEQFF

v_gene: TRBV14
j_gene: TRBJ2-7
CDR3aa: CASKKSDEQYF

v_gene: TRBV5-1
j_gene: TRBJ1-5
CDR3aa: CASSPGLTGGLNQPQHF

v_gene: TRBV4-3
j_gene: TRBJ1-1
CDR3aa: CASSHVDRVHTEAFF

v_gene: TRBV20-1
j_gene: TRBJ2-5
CDR3aa: CSASGEETQYF

v_gene: TRBV5-6
j_gene: TRBJ1-5
CDR3aa: CASSWRGSAEPQHF

v_gene: TRBV6-5
j_gene: TRBJ2-3
CDR3aa: CAGIRRESTDTQYF

v_gene: TRBV21-1
j_gene: TRBJ2-7
CDR3aa: CASSKGGQSSYEQYF

v_gene: TRBV28
j_gene: TRBJ2-7
CDR3aa: CASSSLGRGSSYEQYF

v_gene: TRBV7-2
j_gene: TRBJ2-2
CDR3aa: CASSSGLAGVKEELFF

v_gene: TRBV19
j_gene: TRBJ2-3
CDR3aa: CASSMSSGRAILPDTQYF

v_gene: TRBV6-4
j_gene: TRBJ2-1
CDR3aa: CASSLRDGGNEQFF

v_gene: TRBV6-5
j_gene: TRBJ2-3
CDR3aa: CASSPTSGRRGTQYF

v_gene: TRBV28
j_gene: TRBJ2-7
CDR3aa: CASSLAGGPYEQYF

v_gene: TRBV12-2
j_gene: TRBJ2-1
CDR3aa: CASRLAGLPPNEQFF

v_gene: TRBV19
j_gene: TRBJ1-4
CDR3aa: CASSMGHGGEKLFF

v_gene: TRBV9
j_gene: TRBJ2-3
CDR3aa: CASSVLGGNTDTQYF

v_gene: TRBV19
j_gene: TRBJ2-7
CDR3aa: CASSPSGREEQYF

v_gene: TRBV2
j_gene: TRBJ1-5
CDR3aa: CASSPGQKTQPQHF

v_gene: TRBV28
j_gene: TRBJ1-4
CDR3aa: CASSYREKLFF

v_gene: TRBV6-5
j_gene: TRBJ2-7
CDR3aa: CASRRGEPSYEQYF

v_gene: TRBV6-5
j_gene: TRBJ1-2
CDR3aa: CASTVTDYGYTF

v_gene: TRBV27
j_gene: TRBJ1-2
CDR3aa: CASSLTGGTGGYTF

v_gene: TRBV7-3
j_gene: TRBJ1-1
CDR3aa: CASSSNGGNEAFF

v_gene: TRBV4-3
j_gene: TRBJ2-7
CDR3aa: CASSQDLTAGSYEQYF

v_gene: TRBV28
j_gene: TRBJ1-5
CDR3aa: CASSFIENSNQPQHF

v_gene: TRBV30
j_gene: TRBJ1-1
CDR3aa: CAWSAPGYTEAFF

v_gene: TRBV6-2/TRBV6-3
j_gene: TRBJ2-2
CDR3aa: CASSPRLAGPTGELFF

v_gene: TRBV30
j_gene: TRBJ2-5
CDR3aa: CAWSPQRGSQETQYF

v_gene: TRBV18
j_gene: TRBJ1-4
CDR3aa: CASSPRQPATNEKLFF

v_gene: TRBV28
j_gene: TRBJ2-3
CDR3aa: CASSSLMGGDTDTQYF

v_gene: TRBV30
j_gene: TRBJ2-7
CDR3aa: CAWSVYGDTYEQYF

v_gene: TRBV2
j_gene: TRBJ2-7
CDR3aa: CASSPYYEQYF

v_gene: TRBV28
j_gene: TRBJ1-2
CDR3aa: CASSFSPPGYLGGYTF

v_gene: TRBV6-5
j_gene: TRBJ2-1
CDR3aa: CASSLTAVNNEQFF

v_gene: TRBV6-2/TRBV6-3
j_gene: TRBJ2-4
CDR3aa: CASSYVGTGDRAKNIQYF

v_gene: TRBV5-1
j_gene: TRBJ2-7
CDR3aa: CASSLEGRAYEQYF